These 24 T cell receptor beta chains share one sample of origin, sequenced in a study of blood T cell repertoires in COVID-19. Clones were read by immunoSEQ multiplex PCR, and TCRdb kept only the in-frame ones, dropping some. Of some 45,000 clones listed, approximately 85% are singletons. Specimen: peripheral blood. The receptors were sampled from a woman of 80 years or more with acute or convalescent COVID-19.

The chain is built from TRBV19 and TRBJ1-5; D call uncertain. Deletions cut 3 bases from V and 5 bases from J, with 5 bases between. This CDR3 is built from 12 residues. Germline V gives CDR1 LNHDA, CDR2 SQIVND (reference sequence). The CDR3 protein is CASSIPDQPQHF. DNA of the CDR3: TGTGCCAGTAGTATCCCCGATCAGCCCCAGCATTTT.

This rearrangement joins TRBV5-6 to TRBJ1-5, with D hard to call. V lost 4 bases and J 5 bases, leaving 7 bases between the germline ends. Germline assignment: CDR1 SGHDT and CDR2 YYEEEE. The CDR3 loop spans 12 amino acids. The CDR3 reads CASSLRDQPQHF. CDR3 sequence (DNA): TGTGCCAGCAGCCTGAGGGATCAGCCCCAGCATTTT.

The genes are TRBV7-2 and TRBJ1-2; D is ambiguous. This CDR3 spans 12 amino acids. The germline V gene encodes CDR1 SGHTA and CDR2 FQGNSA. Trimming cost V 2 bases and J 4 bases, with 5 bases left between them. The CDR3 sequence is CASSLRSYGYTF. CDR3 sequence (DNA): TGTGCCAGCAGCTTACGTTCCTATGGCTACACCTTC.

This clone turned up a few times. The chain employs TRBV5-1 and TRBJ1-5; a possible D gene is TRBD1 (6 bases). The germline V gene encodes CDR1 SGHRS and CDR2 YFSETQ. CDR3 length: 13 amino acids. The germline V and J ends were trimmed by 4 bases and 6 bases, with 11 bases remaining between them. CDR3 residues: CASSIGGSQPQHF. The CDR3 DNA reads as TGCGCCAGCAGCATTGGGGGCTCTCAGCCCCAGCATTTT.

The V gene is TRBV10-3, the J gene TRBJ2-2; 7 nucleotides line up with TRBD2. With V trimmed by 0 bases and J by 2 bases, 9 bases remained unmatched. CDR3 length: 18 amino acids. CDR1 ENHRY and CDR2 SYGVKD come from the germline V gene. CDR3 coding DNA: TGTGCCATCAGTGAGTCGGCGCTAGCGGAAAGAAACACCGGGGAGCTGTTTTTT. It translates to CAISESALAERNTGELFF.

The V gene is TRBV6-1, the J gene TRBJ1-1; D is possibly TRBD1 (5 bases). Germline loops: CDR1 MNHNS, CDR2 SASEGT. V was shortened by 3 bases and J by 11 bases, with 7 bases between the two germline ends. The CDR3 has 10 amino acids. The CDR3 DNA reads TGTGCCAGCAGTGAGCGACAGGCTTTCTTT. This sequence encodes CASSERQAFF.

This clone was observed a handful of times. The rearrangement uses TRBV12-3 or TRBV12-4 and TRBJ1-1; D gene uncertain. The CDR3 is 13 residues long. With 4 bases removed from V and 1 base from J, the gap between germline ends came to 7 bases. The CDR3 is CASSSYSNTEAFF. DNA for the CDR3: TGTGCCAGCAGTTCATACTCGAACACTGAAGCTTTCTTT.

The chain carries TRBV5-1 and TRBJ2-3; no clear D. Trimming removed 4 bases at V and 2 bases at J, with 8 bases between. The CDR3 consists of 13 residues. Per the germline V gene, CDR1 is SGHRS and CDR2 is YFSETQ. CDR3: CASSTTNTDTQYF. Here the CDR3 DNA reads TGCGCCAGCAGCACTACCAACACAGATACGCAGTATTTT. The variable domain in full, completed from reference TRBV5-1 and TRBJ2-3, reads KAGVTQTPRYLIKTRGQQVTLSCSPISGHRSVSWYQQTPGQGLQFLFEYFSETQRNKGNFPGRFSGRQFSNSRSEMNVSTLELGDSALYLCASSTTNTDTQYFGPGTRLTVL.

This clone occurred once. The gene calls are TRBV5-5 and TRBJ1-6, with D unresolved. Germline V gene sequence: CDR1 SGHKS, CDR2 YYEKEE (reference sequence). This CDR3 has 13 residues. The ends were cut back, 4 bases at V and 10 bases at J, with 12 bases in the middle. The CDR3 protein is CASSLGEVSPLHF. The CDR3 coding sequence is TGTGCCAGCAGCCTTGGGGAGGTCTCACCCCTCCACTTT.

This clone was recorded once. The chain combines TRBV27 with TRBJ2-3, with 12 bases matching TRBD2. Per germline, CDR1 MNHEY and CDR2 SMNVEV (reference sequence). V lost 7 bases and J lost 5; bases outside the gene matches: 7. The CDR3 contains 15 residues. CDR3 nucleotides: TGTGCCAGCACCCGACTAGCGGGAGCTATAGATACGCAGTATTTT. Its protein is CASTRLAGAIDTQYF.

The chain uses TRBV6-2 or TRBV6-3 and TRBJ1-5, with 7 bases aligning to TRBD1. Germline V CDR1 and CDR2: MNHEY, SVGEGT. J was trimmed by 3 bases and V by 4 bases; bases with no gene match: 6. This CDR3 spans 15 amino acids. CDR3 nucleotide sequence: TGTGCCAGCAGTTCCGCGGACAGGCTCAATCAGCCCCAGCATTTT. Residues: CASSSADRLNQPQHF.

The chain uses TRBV9 and TRBJ2-5; TRBD2 agrees at 9 bases. Looked up from germline, CDR1 is SGDLS and CDR2 is YYNGEE. The CDR3 runs to 15 residues. Trimming cost V 2 bases and J 5 bases; bases outside gene matches: 7. The CDR3 bases are TGTGCCAGCAGCGTTGCGGGAGGGTCAGGGGAGACCCAGTACTTC. Translated, it gives CASSVAGGSGETQYF.

The rearrangement uses TRBV18 and TRBJ1-6, with TRBD1 identical over 10 bases. The CDR3 consists of 14 residues. V lost 3 bases, J lost 7 bases, and 0 bases stayed unmatched. Germline values: CDR1 KGHSH, CDR2 LQKENI. CDR3 DNA: TGTGCCAGCTCACCGGGACAGGGGAATTCACCCCTCCACTTT. Translation: CASSPGQGNSPLHF.

The chain couples TRBV3-1 (or the pseudogene TRBV3-2) to TRBJ2-7; TRBD2 might be the D (5 bases). The ends were cut back, 2 bases at V and 7 bases at J, with 15 bases in the middle. The CDR3 loop spans 14 amino acids. CDR1 and CDR2 (germline): LGHDT, YNNKEL (reference sequence). CDR3 region: CASSQTPGRGEQYF. DNA for the CDR3: TGTGCCAGCAGCCAAACCCCGGGTCGAGGGGAGCAGTACTTC.

The rearrangement uses TRBV27 and TRBJ2-7; weak D call: TRBD2 (5 bases). The CDR3 sequence is 13 residues long. Trimming removed 3 bases at V and 5 bases at J, with 11 bases between. Looked up from germline, CDR1 is MNHEY and CDR2 is SMNVEV (reference sequence). CDR3 coding DNA: TGTGCCAGCAGTTTGGCGGGCCAGGACGAGCAGTACTTC. Translation gives CASSLAGQDEQYF.

The chain employs TRBV18 and TRBJ2-3; no reliable D call. V lost 4 bases, J lost 0 bases, and 11 bases lay in between. This CDR3 is built from 15 residues. Per germline, CDR1 KGHSH and CDR2 LQKENI. Written as DNA, the CDR3 is TGTGCCAGCTCACAGTTACCCCAGAGCACAGATACGCAGTATTTT. Protein: CASSQLPQSTDTQYF.

The chain employs TRBV5-1 and TRBJ2-7; a weak D match, TRBD1 (5 bases). Germline CDR1 is SGHRS and CDR2 is YFSETQ. V lost 3 bases and J lost 4, with 26 bases in between. This CDR3 has 18 amino acids. Written as DNA, the CDR3 is TGCGCCAGCAGCTCTACTCCAATGGGGCAGAGACAAAATTACGAGCAGTACTTC. This gives the protein CASSSTPMGQRQNYEQYF.

This rearrangement joins TRBV28 to TRBJ2-3, with TRBD2 matching 7 bases. The germline V gene has CDR1 MDHEN and CDR2 SYDVKM. CDR3 size: 16 residues. V dropped 5 bases and J dropped 3; count of bases not matched to a gene: 11. CDR3 loop: CASSPWAGDQTDTQYF. CDR3 bases: TGTGCCAGCAGTCCCTGGGCGGGGGATCAAACAGATACGCAGTATTTT. The full variable domain, completed using reference TRBV28 and TRBJ2-3, is DVKVTQSSRYLVKRTGEKVFLECVQDMDHENMFWYRQDPGLGLRLIYFSYDVKMKEKGDIPEGYSVSREKKERFSLILESASTNQTSMYLCASSPWAGDQTDTQYFGPGTRLTVL.

J is TRBJ2-2 and V is TRBV27; weak D call: TRBD1 (6 bases). This CDR3 is 15 amino acids long. The germline gives CDR1 MNHEY, CDR2 SMNVEV (reference sequence). V lost 8 bases to trimming and J lost 0 bases, with 13 bases between them. In DNA, the CDR3 is TGTGCCAGCGGGGGACACCGTACGAACACCGGGGAGCTGTTTTTT. This gives the protein CASGGHRTNTGELFF.

The V call is TRBV3-1 (or the pseudogene TRBV3-2), the J call TRBJ2-7; perhaps TRBD2 as D (6 bases). The CDR3 has 16 residues. The V gene lost 6 bases and the J gene lost 0 bases, with 18 bases spanning the gap. Germline V lookup: CDR1 LGHDT, CDR2 YNNKEL (reference sequence). The CDR3 here is CASSQAEGLSSYEQYF. CDR3 bases: TGTGCCAGCAGTCAGGCGGAGGGGCTATCCTCCTACGAGCAGTACTTC.

The chain is built from TRBV15 and TRBJ2-1; tentatively, D is TRBD2 (6 bases). Germline CDR1 reads LNHNV; CDR2 reads YYDKDF (reference sequence). The CDR3 contains 13 residues. V was shortened by 1 base and J by 9 bases, with 10 bases between the two germline ends. CDR3 DNA: TGTGCCACCAGCAGAGTAACGGGAGTTGAGCAGTTCTTC. Residues: CATSRVTGVEQFF.

The chain employs TRBV7-9 and TRBJ2-2; perhaps TRBD2 as D (6 bases). Germline V lookup: CDR1 SEHNR, CDR2 FQNEAQ (reference sequence). The CDR3 is 16 amino acids. V lost 3 bases and J lost 1, with 12 bases in between. The CDR3 sequence is CASSFPVGGNTGELFF. CDR3 in DNA: TGTGCCAGCAGCTTTCCTGTGGGAGGGAACACCGGGGAGCTGTTTTTT.

CDR3 coding DNA: TGTGCCAGCAGTTACCTTGGGAGTGGCAATCAGCCCCAGCATTTT. Protein sequence: CASSYLGSGNQPQHF. This chain connects TRBV6-5 to TRBJ1-5; D is unresolved. This CDR3 contains 15 residues. The V gene's germline CDR1 is MNHEY and CDR2 SVGAGI. The V and J ends lost 2 bases and 2 bases respectively, with 10 bases between them.

The chain's CDR3 is CASSQGGEQFF. As DNA, the CDR3 is TGTGCCAGCAGTCAGGGGGGTGAGCAGTTCTTC. V usage is TRBV12-3 or TRBV12-4 and J usage is TRBJ2-1; a weak D match, TRBD1 (7 bases). V lost 5 bases and J lost 9, with 8 bases in between. The CDR3 is 11 residues long.